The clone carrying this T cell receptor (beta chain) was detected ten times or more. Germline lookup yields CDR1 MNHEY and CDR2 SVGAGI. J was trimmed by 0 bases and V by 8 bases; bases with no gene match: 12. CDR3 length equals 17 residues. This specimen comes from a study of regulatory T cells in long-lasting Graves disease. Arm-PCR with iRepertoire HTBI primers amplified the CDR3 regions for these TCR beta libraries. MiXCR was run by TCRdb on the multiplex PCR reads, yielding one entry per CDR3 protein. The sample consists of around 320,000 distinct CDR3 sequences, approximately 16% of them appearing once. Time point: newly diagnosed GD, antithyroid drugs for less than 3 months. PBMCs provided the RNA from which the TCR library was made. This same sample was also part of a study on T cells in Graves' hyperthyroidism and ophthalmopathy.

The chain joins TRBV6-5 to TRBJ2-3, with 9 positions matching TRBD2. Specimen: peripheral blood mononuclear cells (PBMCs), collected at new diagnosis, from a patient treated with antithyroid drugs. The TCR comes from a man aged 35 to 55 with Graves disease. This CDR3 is CASRSRGGLLSTDTQYF. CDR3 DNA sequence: TGTGCCAGCCGTTCGCGGGGGGGCCTGCTTAGCACAGATACGCAGTATTTT.